The 19 T cell receptor beta chains presented below share a single source sample, sequenced in a study of blood T cell repertoires in COVID-19. Sequencing was performed with immunoSEQ multiplex PCR; in TCRdb, only in-frame clones are kept and a portion is missing. The table records 270,000 or so clones, nearly 90% of them present only once. The sample taken for sequencing was peripheral blood. The receptors stem from a middle-aged woman who had recovered from COVID-19.

This chain connects TRBV9 to TRBJ1-5, with D tentatively TRBD1 (6 bases). Germline-derived CDR1 and CDR2 are SGDLS and YYNGEE. The CDR3 extends over 15 amino acids. The ends were cut back, 5 bases at V and 2 bases at J, with 14 bases in the middle. The CDR3 DNA is TGTGCCAGCAGTCCCGGGGGGCTTGGCAATCAGCCCCAGCATTTT. Protein: CASSPGGLGNQPQHF.

This chain connects TRBV6-5 to TRBJ2-2; 8 nucleotides line up with TRBD2. The V and J ends lost 6 bases and 5 bases, in that order; junction bases with no gene match: 5. Germline loops: CDR1 MNHEY, CDR2 SVGAGI. CDR3 length: 14 residues. The CDR3 loop is CASRAGGGTGELFF. The CDR3 region has the DNA TGTGCCAGCAGGGCGGGAGGCGGAACCGGGGAGCTGTTTTTT.

This clone was found once. The chain has TRBV3-1 (or the pseudogene TRBV3-2) and TRBJ1-2, with unresolved D. CDR1 is LGHDT, CDR2 YNNKEL, per germline (reference sequence). The CDR3 extends over 12 amino acids. The V end lost 1 base, the J end lost 8 bases, and 8 bases lay between the germline ends. CDR3 DNA sequence: TGTGCCAGCAGCCAAGGGGAGAAGGGCTACACCTTC. This gives the protein CASSQGEKGYTF.

The V gene is TRBV12-3 or TRBV12-4, the J gene TRBJ2-1; 9 bases are a match to TRBD2. The trim removed 5 bases at V and 9 bases at J, leaving 5 bases unmatched. The CDR3 totals 13 residues. CDR3 protein: CASSRGLAAEQFF. CDR3 bases: TGTGCCAGCAGTCGGGGACTAGCAGCTGAGCAGTTCTTC.

V gene TRBV11-1 combines with J gene TRBJ2-3, with 8 nucleotides matching TRBD2. The V gene end was trimmed by 4 bases and the J gene end by 1 base; junction bases not matched to a gene: 7. This CDR3 comprises 16 residues. The germline CDR1 and CDR2 sequences are SGHAT and FQDESV (reference sequence). In DNA, the CDR3 is TGTGCCAGCAGCTCCGCCGGGACTAGGCGCACAGATACGCAGTATTTT. Translation: CASSSAGTRRTDTQYF.

The V gene is TRBV7-9, the J gene TRBJ2-5, with no clear D. Germline values: CDR1 SEHNR, CDR2 FQNEAQ (reference sequence). V was clipped by 1 base and J by 2 bases, with 8 bases between them. The CDR3 is 14 amino acids. The CDR3 DNA reads TGTGCCAGCAGCTTAGACACCTTTCAAGAGACCCAGTACTTC. The encoded protein is CASSLDTFQETQYF.

The chain uses TRBV5-1 and TRBJ2-5; 9 bases agree with TRBD2. The germline V gene encodes CDR1 SGHRS and CDR2 YFSETQ. V was clipped by 2 bases and J by 5 bases; unmatched bases: 10. The CDR3 is made up of 16 amino acids. DNA for the CDR3: TGCGCCAGCAGCTTAACCGTAGCGGGAGTGGGGGAGACCCAGTACTTC. Protein sequence: CASSLTVAGVGETQYF.

This clone has only one observation. This chain uses TRBV30 with TRBJ1-2; 8 positions agree with TRBD1. The CDR3 contains 12 residues. V dropped 2 bases and J dropped 8; count of bases not matched to a gene: 4. Germline-derived CDR1 and CDR2 are GTSNPN and SVGIG (reference sequence). As DNA, the CDR3 is TGTGCCTGGAGTCCAGGGGGCGGCGGCTACACCTTC. Its protein is CAWSPGGGGYTF.

The chain is built from TRBV11-2 and TRBJ2-5; D unresolved. Trimming left V 2 bases short and J 6 bases short, with 4 bases between. CDR1 and CDR2 from the germline V gene are SGHAT and FQNNGV. The CDR3 is made up of 11 amino acids. In DNA, the CDR3 is TGTGCCAGCAGCTTACATCAGACCCAGTACTTC. It is translated as CASSLHQTQYF.

The CDR3 loop is CSVASGYEQYV. The CDR3 region has the DNA TGCAGCGTAGCTAGCGGCTACGAGCAGTACGTC. The chain combines TRBV29-1 with TRBJ2-7, with TRBD2 matching 7 bases. The CDR3 spans 11 residues. Per germline, CDR1 SQVTM and CDR2 ANQGSEA. V was pared by 6 bases and J by 3 bases, with 2 bases of the junction left unmatched.

The rearrangement links TRBV18 to TRBJ2-7; D is unclear. This CDR3 region has 13 residues. V lost 2 bases and J lost 0, with 5 bases in between. CDR1 KGHSH and CDR2 LQKENI come from the germline V gene. The CDR3: CASSPDNSYEQYV. As DNA, the CDR3 is TGTGCCAGCTCACCAGACAACTCCTACGAGCAGTACGTC.

The rearrangement joins TRBV27 to TRBJ2-7, with 10 bases that match TRBD1. Germline CDR1 and CDR2: MNHEY and SMNVEV (reference sequence). Losses at the gene ends were 3 bases for V and 4 bases for J; bases not matched to a gene: 9. This CDR3 contains 16 residues. CDR3 DNA sequence: TGTGCCAGCAGTTTTAATCCGGGACAGGGGAATTACGAGCAGTACTTC. Translation gives CASSFNPGQGNYEQYF.

This chain joins TRBV5-1 and TRBJ1-2; 7 nucleotides match TRBD1. There are 14 residues in the CDR3. Trimming removed 4 bases from V and 6 bases from J; junction bases left unmatched: 9. Germline CDR1 SGHRS, CDR2 YFSETQ. The CDR3 coding sequence is TGCGCCAGCAGCCGTGACAGGGTTGGAGATGGCTACACCTTC. Its translation is CASSRDRVGDGYTF.

This clone has just a few counts. The chain carries TRBV7-9 and TRBJ2-1; 11 nucleotides line up with TRBD1. Germline lookup yields CDR1 SEHNR and CDR2 FQNEAQ (reference sequence). The CDR3 extends over 14 amino acids. Losses at the gene ends were 5 bases for V and 7 bases for J; bases not matched to a gene: 4. CDR3 amino acids: CASSTGQGGNEQFF. Written as DNA, the CDR3 is TGTGCCAGCAGCACGGGACAGGGGGGGAATGAGCAGTTCTTC.

The V and J genes are TRBV10-3 and TRBJ1-4; no reliable D call. The CDR3 contains 17 residues. CDR1 is ENHRY, CDR2 SYGVKD, per germline. The germline V and J ends were trimmed by 0 bases and 2 bases, with 13 bases remaining between them. The CDR3 region has the DNA TGTGCCATCAGTGAGTCGACTCGGGTTGGGACTAATGAAAAACTGTTTTTT. It encodes CAISESTRVGTNEKLFF.

This sequence joins TRBV5-6 and TRBJ1-1, with 7 nucleotides matching TRBD1. CDR3 length: 14 residues. Germline loops: CDR1 SGHDT, CDR2 YYEEEE. With V trimmed by 4 bases and J by 2 bases, 5 bases remained unmatched. The CDR3 coding sequence is TGTGCCAGCAGCGGGGACAGACCCAACACTGAAGCTTTCTTT. This encodes CASSGDRPNTEAFF.

This clone was recorded a few times. The gene calls are TRBV10-3 and TRBJ1-1; TRBD1 is a possible D gene (6 bases). CDR3 length: 13 residues. V was shortened by 8 bases and J by 0 bases, with 10 bases between the two germline ends. Germline V gives CDR1 ENHRY, CDR2 SYGVKD. The CDR3 spells CAILQGLNTEAFF. The DNA of the CDR3 is TGTGCCATCCTACAGGGACTGAACACTGAAGCTTTCTTT.

This chain joins TRBV7-2 and TRBJ1-2; the D is unclear. The CDR3 consists of 16 residues. V was trimmed by 1 base and J by 2 bases, leaving 14 bases between them. The germline CDR1 and CDR2 sequences are SGHTA and FQGNSA. The CDR3 sequence: CASSLGPGMLNYGYTF. CDR3 DNA sequence: TGTGCCAGCAGCTTAGGCCCAGGTATGCTCAACTATGGCTACACCTTC.

This clone was observed a single time. V usage is TRBV29-1 and J usage is TRBJ2-5, with D uncertain. CDR3 size: 13 residues. The V end lost 4 bases, the J end lost 2 bases, and 11 bases lay between the germline ends. Germline V gene lookup returns CDR1 SQVTM and CDR2 ANQGSEA. The CDR3 DNA reads TGCAGCGTTGGAAGACTTCGACAAGAGACCCAGTACTTC. It yields the protein CSVGRLRQETQYF.